The sample holds a few counts of the clone carrying this TCR beta chain. The antigen is not known. Via MiXCR, TCRdb re-called the RACE reads, giving one row per CDR3 protein. The sample yields 57,000 or so distinct CDR3 sequences, about 11% seen once. This sample stems from a study of human T cells and chemical hapten exposure. Study-level information: Patch testing was performed with 0.01% DPC on the upper back, with reading at 6 days.

The time point: pre-sensitization, week 0. Treatment meaning: therapeutic diphenylcyclopropenone sensitization with weekly scalp DPC. Trimming shortened V by 5 bases and J by 7 bases, and 20 bases separated the two germline ends. Germline loops: CDR1 LNHNV, CDR2 YYDKDF (reference sequence). The length of the CDR3 is 16 residues. Study-level points and caveats: Because they had alopecia, donors may respond immunologically unlike healthy people.

This material consisted of whole blood, taken in connection with sensitization to the hapten diphenylcyclopropenone (DPC). V and J are TRBV15 and TRBJ1-4, with a weak D call TRBD1 (6 bases). The receptor was derived from a woman between 40 and 55 years old with alopecia areata. Some clones in this sample may be carry-over from other donors' samples. The CDR3 loop is CATSDKNDRRGEKLFF. Here the CDR3 DNA reads TGTGCCACCAGCGACAAAAACGACAGGCGAGGTGAAAAACTGTTTTTT.